This record looks at one TCR beta chain sequence and its context. This entry belongs to a study of shared clonotypes between healthy human individuals. Profiling relied on immunoSEQ multiplex PCR, and the TCRdb table lists in-frame clones only, not all of them. In the table there are about a million clones, approximately 77% of which are singletons. Trimming cost V 4 bases and J 1 base, with 14 bases left between them. CDR3 length equals 16 residues. CDR1 and CDR2 (germline): SGHNT, YYREEE (reference sequence). This receptor was taken from a man between 18 and 35 years old in good health. Some clones in this sample may be carry-over from other donors' samples. The sequenced sample consisted of memory CD4+ T cells from PBMCs. Described subset: CD45RA-negative fraction. V gene TRBV5-4 combines with J gene TRBJ2-2; tentative D call: TRBD2 (6 bases). The CDR3 region is CASSPGGGVNTGELFF. The CDR3 DNA sequence: TGTGCCAGCAGCCCGGGCGGAGGGGTGAACACCGGGGAGCTGTTTTTT.